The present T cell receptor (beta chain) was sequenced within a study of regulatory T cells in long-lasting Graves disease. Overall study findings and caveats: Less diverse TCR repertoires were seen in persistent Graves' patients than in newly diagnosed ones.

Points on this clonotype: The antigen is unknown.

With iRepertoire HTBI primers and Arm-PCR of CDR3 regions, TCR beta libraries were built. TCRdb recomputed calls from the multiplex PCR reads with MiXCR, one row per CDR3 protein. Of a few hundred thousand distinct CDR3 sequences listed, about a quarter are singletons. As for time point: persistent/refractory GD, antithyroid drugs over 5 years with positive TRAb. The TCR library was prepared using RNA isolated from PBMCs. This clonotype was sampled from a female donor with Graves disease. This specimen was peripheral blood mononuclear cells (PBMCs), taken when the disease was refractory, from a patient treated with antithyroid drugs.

CDR3 in DNA: TGTGCCAGCAGGCCCCGGACAGTTGATAACTATGGCTACACCTTC. Its translation: CASRPRTVDNYGYTF. This chain links TRBV27 with TRBJ1-2, with D maybe TRBD1 (6 bases). The CDR3 loop spans 15 amino acids. Trimming took off 6 bases at V and 1 base at J, with 15 bases between the two ends. The germline gives CDR1 MNHEY, CDR2 SMNVEV (reference sequence).